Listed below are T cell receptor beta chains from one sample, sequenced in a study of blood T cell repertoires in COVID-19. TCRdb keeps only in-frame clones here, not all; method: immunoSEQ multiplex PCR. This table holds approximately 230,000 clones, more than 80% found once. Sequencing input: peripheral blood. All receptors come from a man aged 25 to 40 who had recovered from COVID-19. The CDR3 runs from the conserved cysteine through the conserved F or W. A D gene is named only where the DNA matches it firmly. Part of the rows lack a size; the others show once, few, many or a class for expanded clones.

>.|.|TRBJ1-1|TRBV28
CASSRENTEAFF
TGTGCCAGCAGTCGAGAGAACACTGAAGCTTTCTTT
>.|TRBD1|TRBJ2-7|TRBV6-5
CASSPGQGRNEQYF
TGTGCCAGCAGCCCAGGACAGGGGCGGAACGAGCAGTACTTC
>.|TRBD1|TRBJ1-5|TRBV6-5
CASSGRTGANQPQHF
TGTGCCAGCAGCGGCCGGACAGGGGCCAATCAGCCCCAGCATTTT
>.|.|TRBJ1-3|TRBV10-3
CAISELPSSGNTIYF
TGTGCCATCAGTGAACTCCCGAGCTCTGGAAACACCATATATTTT
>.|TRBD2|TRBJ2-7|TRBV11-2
CASSSLAGGVSYEQYF
TGTGCCAGCAGCTCCCTGGCGGGGGGTGTCTCCTACGAGCAGTACTTC
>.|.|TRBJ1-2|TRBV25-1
CASSERLLYGYTF
TGTGCCAGCAGTGAGCGTCTTCTCTATGGCTACACCTTC
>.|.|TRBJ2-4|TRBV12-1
CASSCERTRPRRGKNIQYF
TGTGCCAGCAGCTGTGAACGTACTAGGCCCCGGAGGGGCAAAAACATTCAGTACTTC
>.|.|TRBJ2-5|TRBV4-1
CASSQEIARETQYF
TGCGCCAGCAGCCAAGAAATCGCGAGGGAGACCCAGTACTTC
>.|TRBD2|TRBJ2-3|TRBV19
CASSIGVAGDTDTQYF
TGTGCCAGTAGTATAGGGGTAGCGGGGGACACAGATACGCAGTATTTT
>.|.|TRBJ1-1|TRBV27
CASSLTGNTEAFF
TGTGCCAGCAGTTTGACGGGAAACACTGAAGCTTTCTTT
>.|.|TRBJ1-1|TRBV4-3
CASSQDRSYGGEAFF
TGCGCCAGCAGCCAAGATCGTTCATACGGTGGTGAAGCTTTCTTT
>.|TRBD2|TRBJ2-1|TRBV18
CASSPVAGGRYNEQFF
TGTGCCAGCTCACCGGTAGCGGGGGGGCGGTACAATGAGCAGTTCTTC
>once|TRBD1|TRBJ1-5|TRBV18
CASSPPATGSRGQPQHF
TGTGCCAGCTCACCACCGGCGACAGGGAGTAGGGGTCAGCCCCAGCATTTT
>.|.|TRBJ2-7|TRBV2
CASSESQPGFDGTYEQYF
TGTGCCAGCAGTGAATCACAACCGGGATTCGACGGGACCTACGAGCAGTACTTC
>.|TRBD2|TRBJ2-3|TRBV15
CATSRDWVKRGEDDTQYF
TGTGCCACCAGCAGAGATTGGGTAAAGCGGGGGGAGGATGATACGCAGTATTTT
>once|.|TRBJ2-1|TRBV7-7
CASSSGLSSYNEQFF
TGTGCCAGCAGCTCAGGGCTAAGCTCCTACAATGAGCAGTTCTTC
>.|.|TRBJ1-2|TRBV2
CATTRRSLYGYTF
TGTGCCACAACTCGGAGGTCCCTCTATGGCTACACCTTC
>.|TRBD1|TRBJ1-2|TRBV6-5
CASSYGTGGVGYGYTF
TGTGCCAGCAGTTATGGGACAGGGGGCGTAGGCTATGGCTACACCTTC
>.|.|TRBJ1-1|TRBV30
CACQGSNTEAFF
TGTGCCTGCCAGGGATCGAACACTGAAGCTTTCTTT
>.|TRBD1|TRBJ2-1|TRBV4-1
CASSQGTGATYNEQFF
TGCGCCAGCAGCCAAGGGACAGGAGCAACCTACAATGAGCAGTTCTTC
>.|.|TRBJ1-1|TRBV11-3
CASRKQQGENTEAFF
TGTGCCAGCAGAAAACAACAGGGCGAGAACACTGAAGCTTTCTTT
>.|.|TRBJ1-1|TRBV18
CASDAGGGTEAFF
TGTGCCTCCGATGCGGGGGGCGGGACTGAAGCTTTCTTT
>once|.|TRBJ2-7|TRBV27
CASIGITGSYEQYF
TGTGCCAGCATTGGGATAACGGGGAGTTACGAGCAGTACTTC
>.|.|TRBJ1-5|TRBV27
CASSLRVWVQPQHF
TGTGCCAGCAGTTTGAGGGTTTGGGTTCAGCCCCAGCATTTT
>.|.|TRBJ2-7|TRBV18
CASSPKQGTNSYEQYF
TGTGCCAGCTCACCCAAGCAGGGGACAAACTCCTACGAGCAGTACTTC
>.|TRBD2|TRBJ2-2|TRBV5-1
CASSRGESRVGELFF
TGCGCCAGCAGCCGGGGGGAAAGCAGGGTCGGGGAGCTGTTTTTT
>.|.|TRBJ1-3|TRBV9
CASSGEGRGDTIYF
TGTGCCAGCAGCGGTGAGGGACGCGGGGACACCATATATTTT
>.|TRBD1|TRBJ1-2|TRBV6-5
CASRERTGDYGYTF
TGTGCCAGCAGAGAGAGGACAGGGGACTATGGCTACACCTTC
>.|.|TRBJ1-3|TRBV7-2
CASSSQWGAGNTIYF
TGTGCCAGCAGCTCGCAGTGGGGCGCTGGAAACACCATATATTTT
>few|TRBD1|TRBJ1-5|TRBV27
CASSPYRGDQPQHF
TGTGCCAGCAGTCCTTACAGGGGAGATCAGCCCCAGCATTTT
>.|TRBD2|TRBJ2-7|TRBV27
CASSFLLSGSSYEQYF
TGTGCCAGCAGTTTCCTTCTTAGCGGGAGCTCCTACGAGCAGTACTTC
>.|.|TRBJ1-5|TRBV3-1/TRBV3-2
CASSLGRGLQPQHF
TGTGCCAGCAGCCTCGGGCGCGGGTTACAGCCCCAGCATTTT
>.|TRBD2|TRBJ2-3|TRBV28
CASRGTSRGTDTQYF
TGTGCCAGCAGGGGGACTAGCCGGGGAACAGATACGCAGTATTTT
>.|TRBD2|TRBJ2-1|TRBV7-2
CASSFGGARVDEQFF
TGTGCCAGCAGCTTCGGGGGGGCCAGGGTCGATGAGCAGTTCTTC
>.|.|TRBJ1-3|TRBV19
CAAREALGNTIYF
TGTGCCGCCAGGGAGGCACTAGGAAACACCATATATTTT
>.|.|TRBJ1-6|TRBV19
CASSIDLPGYNSPLHF
TGTGCCAGTAGTATAGATCTCCCAGGTTATAATTCACCCCTCCACTTT
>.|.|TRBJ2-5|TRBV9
CASSPHRTIQETQYF
TGTGCCAGCAGCCCCCACCGGACTATTCAAGAGACCCAGTACTTC
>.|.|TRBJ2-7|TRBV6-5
CASSYHYEQYF
TGTGCCAGCAGTTACCACTACGAGCAGTACTTC
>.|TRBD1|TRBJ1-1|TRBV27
CASSLTGVRETEAFF
TGTGCCAGCAGTTTAACAGGGGTGAGGGAAACTGAAGCTTTCTTT
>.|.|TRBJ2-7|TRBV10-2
CASSGNWTYEQYF
TGCGCCAGCAGCGGGAACTGGACCTACGAGCAGTACTTC
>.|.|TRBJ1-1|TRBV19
CASTRPVGRNTEAFF
TGTGCCAGTACTCGTCCTGTTGGGCGGAACACTGAAGCTTTCTTT
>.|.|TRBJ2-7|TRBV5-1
CASSLGAAYEQYF
TGCGCCAGCAGCTTAGGGGCAGCTTACGAGCAGTACTTC